These T cell receptor beta chains were read from a single sample in a study of OX40 agonist ivuxolimab in advanced cancers. Here immunoSEQ multiplex PCR was the method, and the copy in TCRdb shows in-frame clones only, minus some. The sample has about 76,000 clones, around four fifths seen once. Here the sequenced sample was CD4+ or CD8+ T cells sorted from blood, taken in a trial of the OX40 agonist ivuxolimab. These receptors were taken from an adult with an advanced solid tumor such as melanoma, head and neck, liver or kidney cancer. The CDR3 runs from the conserved cysteine through the conserved F or W. The D gene is left open where the match is weak. Expanded clones get a size class; other rows say once, few or many, or leave the size out.

size	D	V	J	DNA	CDR3
once	.	TRBV9	TRBJ1-1	TGTGCCAGCAGCGTAGAAGGGGACACTGAAGCTTTCTTT	CASSVEGDTEAFF
.	.	TRBV28	TRBJ2-7	TGTGCCAGCAGTTTGGCCCTTCGACAGTCCAGCTCCTACGAGCAGTACTTC	CASSLALRQSSSYEQYF
.	.	TRBV5-6	TRBJ1-1	TGTGCCAGCAGCTTTGGGGCGGGGGCGGCTTTCTTT	CASSFGAGAAFF
.	TRBD1	TRBV2	TRBJ1-2	TGTGCCAGCAGTGCCCCCGGACAGGGGCTTGGCTACACCTTC	CASSAPGQGLGYTF
.	.	TRBV19	TRBJ1-2	TGTGCCAGTAGTAATACAAGGGGCGGTGGCTACACCTTC	CASSNTRGGGYTF
.	.	TRBV7-2	TRBJ2-7	TGTGCCAGCAGCGGGACTGGGGGCGAGCAGTACTTC	CASSGTGGEQYF
.	TRBD2	TRBV5-4	TRBJ2-7	TGTGCCAGCAGCTTAGCGGGGGGGCACTACGAGCAGTACTTC	CASSLAGGHYEQYF
.	.	TRBV5-1	TRBJ1-1	TGCGCCAGCAGCTTGGTCCAGGGCACTGAAGCTTTCTTT	CASSLVQGTEAFF
.	.	TRBV29-1	TRBJ1-1	TGCAGCGTTCAGGGGAGCACTGAAGCTTTCTTT	CSVQGSTEAFF
.	.	TRBV5-6	TRBJ1-4	TGTGCCAGCAGCTTGGCCGGGGCAGGTGAAAAACTGTTTTTT	CASSLAGAGEKLFF
.	.	TRBV19	TRBJ2-5	TGTGCCAGTAGTGACATCCAAGAGACCCAGTACTTC	CASSDIQETQYF
.	TRBD1	TRBV9	TRBJ1-5	TGTGCCAGCAGCGGGGGACAGCCAAATCAGCCCCAGCATTTT	CASSGGQPNQPQHF
.	TRBD2	TRBV7-2	TRBJ2-5	TGTGCCAGCAGCGGGACTAGAAAGGAGACCCAGTACTTC	CASSGTRKETQYF
.	.	TRBV5-5	TRBJ2-7	TGTGCCAGCAGCTTGGATCTCTTAGAGAAGTACTTC	CASSLDLLEKYF
.	.	TRBV7-9	TRBJ2-7	TGTGCCAGCAGCTTAGCAGCCTCCTACGAGCAGTACTTC	CASSLAASYEQYF
once	TRBD2	TRBV30	TRBJ2-1	TGTGCCTGGAGTGTAACGGGGGGGCACAATGAGCAGTTCTTC	CAWSVTGGHNEQFF
few	TRBD1	TRBV4-3	TRBJ2-1	TGCGCCAGCAGCCAAGCTATCGGGACAGGTGGGTTGGATGAGCAGTTCTTC	CASSQAIGTGGLDEQFF
few	.	TRBV28	TRBJ1-4	TGTGCCAGCAGACAGGGCTGGGGACGCACTAATGAAAAACTGTTTTTT	CASRQGWGRTNEKLFF
.	TRBD1	TRBV7-8	TRBJ1-5	TGTGCCAGCAGCTTATCCCAGGGGGTTAGCAATCAGCCCCAGCATTTT	CASSLSQGVSNQPQHF
.	.	TRBV20-1	TRBJ2-3	TGCAGTGCTAGGGGGGTAGATACGCAGTATTTT	CSARGVDTQYF
once	TRBD1	TRBV11-2	TRBJ1-5	TGTGCCAGCAGCTCGGGACAGGGGGGCGATCAGCCCCAGCATTTT	CASSSGQGGDQPQHF
.	TRBD1	TRBV11-2	TRBJ2-7	TGTGCCAGCAGCTTAGGATGGACAGGCACCTACGAGCAGTACTTC	CASSLGWTGTYEQYF
.	.	TRBV11-2	TRBJ2-7	TGTGCCAGCAGCTTAGATCTGGACCCCTACGAGCAGTACTTC	CASSLDLDPYEQYF
.	.	TRBV7-9	TRBJ2-7	TGTGCCAGCAGCGAGGGCTTTGAAACTGGCACTCACAACTACGAGCAGTACTTC	CASSEGFETGTHNYEQYF